A single T cell receptor beta chain is shown here with its context. The sample belongs to a study of T cell responses to AZD1222 COVID-19 vaccine. The V and J ends lost 4 bases and 6 bases respectively, with 7 bases between them. The CDR3 consists of 12 residues. Germline CDR1 reads KGHDR; CDR2 reads SFDVKD. Method: immunoSEQ multiplex PCR; TCRdb's copy keeps in-frame clones and lacks some. Of approximately 100,000 clones listed, 91% are singletons. The chain joins TRBV24-1 to TRBJ2-3, with no clear D. The clonotype comes from an adult in good health. The sequences come from peripheral blood, collected on day 0 of AZD1222 vaccination. The CDR3 sequence: CATSDLGDTQYF. Written as DNA, the CDR3 is TGTGCCACCAGTGACTTAGGGGATACGCAGTATTTT.